This T cell receptor beta chain was obtained from a study of T cell repertoires in cytomegalovirus infection. About the research overall: Recently identified HLA-C-restricted and well-studied HLA-B-restricted CMV epitopes were used. Based on public TCR beta signatures, there were indications of CMV infection and of a matching HLA type.

V lost 8 bases, J lost 0 bases, and 3 bases stayed unmatched. Germline loops: CDR1 SNHLY, CDR2 FYNNEI. The CDR3 runs to 15 residues. About this clonotype: No antigen is known for it.

TCRdb itself ran the reads through MiXCR, one entry per CDR3 protein. This sample has around 340,000 distinct CDR3 sequences, with 25% to 30% found just once. Study-level points and caveats: Individuals carrying CMV plus the relevant HLA were identified by cumulative frequency of public TCR beta families. HLA-C-restricted CMV-specific TCR beta clonotypes were dominant in the ex vivo response.

This chain connects TRBV2 to TRBJ2-2; 10 bases agree with TRBD2. The TCR comes from a human donor in good health (CMV status not recorded). Some clones in this sample may be carry-over from other donors' samples. The material sequenced was cultured PBMCs, taken from culture after CMV antigen stimulation. CDR3 region: CASGGLAANTGELFF. CDR3 DNA: TGTGCCAGCGGAGGACTAGCGGCGAACACCGGGGAGCTGTTTTTT.